One sample yielded the 19 T cell receptor beta chains listed below, sequenced in a study of blood T cells in healthy people across ages (dated by TCRdb to the mid-2010s). The library was generated by 5' RACE. Instrument on record: Illumina HiSeq 2500. The second PCR ran for about 6 to 12 cycles and used a J-beta primer mix along with a sample-barcoded 5' primer. The raw public data were reprocessed by TCRdb itself: fastp quality trimming at Q25, MiXCR clonotype calling, in-frame beta chains only. Rows with a matching CDR3 protein are joined into one entry that keeps the most common DNA and genes. This sample comprises hundreds of thousands of distinct CDR3 sequences, 58% of them detected only once. Around 20% of the sample is taken by the ten largest. Sequencing was performed on blood. The receptors were gathered from a young man in good health.

The chain couples TRBV20-1 to TRBJ2-1; 12 nucleotides align to TRBD2. CDR3 length: 17 residues. CDR1 is DFQATT, CDR2 SNEGSKA, per germline (reference sequence). Germline trimming cut 3 bases from V and 6 bases from J; bases unmatched to any gene: 12. CDR3 nucleotides: TGCAGTGCTAGCTTGTCGAGACTAGCGGGAGTCTCCAATGAGCAGTTCTTC. Translating it yields CSASLSRLAGVSNEQFF.

The chain employs TRBV20-1 and TRBJ1-1; D is ambiguous. The V gene lost 4 bases and the J gene lost 10 bases, with 16 bases spanning the gap. Germline-derived CDR1 and CDR2 are DFQATT and SNEGSKA (reference sequence). The CDR3 covers 12 residues. The DNA of the CDR3 is TGCAGTGCTATCCCCTCGGGGAATGGAGCTTTCTTT. This gives the protein CSAIPSGNGAFF.

Note on this clonotype: One end of the junction does not line up with germline, which may come from a read error. CDR3 in DNA: TGTGCCAGCGGCTTAGGGGACAGCTTGTCTACGCAGTATTTT. Translation gives CASGLGDSLSTQYF. This chain links TRBV7-2 with TRBJ2-3; TRBD1 agrees at 7 bases. This CDR3 is built from 14 residues. Germline CDR1 is SGHTA and CDR2 is FQGNSA.

The J gene is TRBJ2-5, the V gene TRBV20-1; the match to TRBD2 covers 13 bases. Losses at the gene ends were 6 bases for V and 1 base for J; bases not matched to a gene: 5. From germline, CDR1 is DFQATT and CDR2 SNEGSKA (reference sequence). The CDR3 extends over 15 amino acids. CDR3 in amino acids: CSAVRTSGGQETQYF. CDR3 bases: TGCAGTGCCGTCCGGACTAGCGGGGGCCAAGAGACCCAGTACTTC.

The chain couples TRBV12-3 or TRBV12-4 to TRBJ2-7, with TRBD1 matching over 7 bases. The CDR3 extends over 13 amino acids. With V trimmed by 6 bases and J by 4 bases, 6 bases remained unmatched. CDR3 region: CASRRQGLYEQYF. The CDR3 DNA follows: TGTGCCAGCAGGCGACAGGGTCTTTACGAGCAGTACTTC.

This clonotype came up a few times. V usage is TRBV29-1 and J usage is TRBJ1-1, with 7 nucleotides matching TRBD1. V lost 4 bases, J lost 10 bases, and 12 bases stayed unmatched. Germline assignment: CDR1 SQVTM and CDR2 ANQGSEA. CDR3 length: 13 residues. The CDR3 spells CSVVEGQRGIAFF. The CDR3 nucleotides are TGCAGCGTTGTGGAGGGACAGAGGGGAATAGCTTTCTTT. Full variable domain (missing parts from reference TRBV29-1 and TRBJ1-1): SAVISQKPSRDICQRGTSLTIQCQVDSQVTMMFWYRQQPGQSLTLIATANQGSEATYESGFVIDKFPISRPNLTFSTLTVSNMSPEDSSIYLCSVVEGQRGIAFFGQGTRLTVV.

This sequence joins TRBV15 and TRBJ1-6, with D maybe TRBD1 (5 bases). This CDR3 region has 16 residues. Germline loops: CDR1 LNHNV, CDR2 YYDKDF (reference sequence). The V gene lost 7 bases and the J gene lost 5 bases, with 18 bases spanning the gap. CDR3: CATNPRSGENNSPLHF. The DNA for the CDR3 is TGTGCCACCAACCCCCGCTCGGGGGAGAATAATTCACCCCTCCACTTT.

This clonotype has just a few counts. The chain has TRBV7-7 and TRBJ2-5; no definite D call. The CDR3 totals 14 residues. Trimming cost V 1 base and J 2 bases, with 8 bases left between them. The germline V gene has CDR1 SSHAT and CDR2 FNYEAQ (reference sequence). The chain's CDR3 is CASSLGDAQETQYF. The CDR3 DNA reads as TGTGCCAGCAGCTTAGGAGACGCGCAAGAGACCCAGTACTTC.

This sequence joins TRBV12-5 and TRBJ2-2; 8 bases align to TRBD1. Trimming removed 2 bases from V and 7 bases from J; junction bases left unmatched: 6. The CDR3 is 15 residues long. Germline CDR1 reads LGHNT; CDR2 reads FRNRAP. CDR3 nucleotides: TGTGCTAGTGGTTTGAACAGGGGGACGGTCGGGGAGCTGTTTTTT. Translating it yields CASGLNRGTVGELFF.

This sequence joins TRBV11-2 and TRBJ1-4; a weak D match, TRBD1 (5 bases). Looked up from germline, CDR1 is SGHAT and CDR2 is FQNNGV. Between the trimmed V and J ends, which lost 1 base and 8 bases, there was a span of 11 bases. The CDR3 is 14 residues long. The CDR3 DNA follows: TGTGCCAGCAGCTTAGGTCGGGACGGGGAAAAACTGTTTTTT. Translation: CASSLGRDGEKLFF.

This clonotype has just a few counts. A much larger clone differs by one base, so this may be a read error. This chain links TRBV4-3 with TRBJ2-5, with 7 bases identical to TRBD1. There are 14 residues in the CDR3. V was clipped by 1 base and J by 7 bases; unmatched bases: 6. The germline V gene encodes CDR1 LGHNA and CDR2 YSLEER. The CDR3 DNA reads as TGCGCCAGCAGCCAAGGACAGGGATCGGGGACCCAGTACTTC. This translates into CASSQGQGSGTQYF.

The rearrangement links TRBV10-3 to TRBJ2-7; 7 bases match TRBD2. Looked up from germline, CDR1 is ENHRY and CDR2 is SYGVKD. J gave up 0 bases and V 0 bases, and 5 bases lay outside the gene matches. This CDR3 is built from 16 residues. The CDR3 loop reads CAISESVSGASYEQYF. CDR3 bases: TGTGCCATCAGTGAGTCAGTCAGCGGGGCCTCCTACGAGCAGTACTTC.

The chain joins TRBV2 to TRBJ2-7, with D possibly being TRBD2 (5 bases). Trimming removed 7 bases at V and 3 bases at J, with 13 bases between. Germline V CDR1 and CDR2: SNHLY, FYNNEI. The CDR3 runs 13 residues. The CDR3 spells CASIVALGYEQYF. The CDR3 DNA sequence: TGTGCCAGCATTGTAGCGCTCGGCTACGAGCAGTACTTC. Together with reference TRBV2 and TRBJ2-7, the CDR3 gives the full variable domain: EPEVTQTPSHQVTQMGQEVILRCVPISNHLYFYWYRQILGQKVEFLVSFYNNEISEKSEIFDDQFSVERPDGSNFTLKIRSTKLEDSAMYFCASIVALGYEQYFGPGTRLTVT.

The J gene is TRBJ2-5, the V gene TRBV29-1; tentative D call: TRBD1 (6 bases). The CDR3 has 12 residues. V lost 3 bases to trimming and J lost 11 bases, with 16 bases between them. The germline CDR1 and CDR2 sequences are SQVTM and ANQGSEA. The CDR3 region has the DNA TGCAGCGTTGATTTGGCAGGGGACAAGCAGTACTTC. Residues: CSVDLAGDKQYF.

The V and J genes are TRBV7-9 and TRBJ2-7; 11 bases match TRBD2. CDR1 is SEHNR, CDR2 FQNEAQ, per germline (reference sequence). This CDR3 is 17 amino acids long. With 1 base clipped from V and 1 base from J, the junction kept 6 bases outside the gene matches. Written as DNA, the CDR3 is TGTGCCAGCAGCTTAGTTTCACTAGCGGGAGTGTCCTACGAGCAGTACTTC. This sequence encodes CASSLVSLAGVSYEQYF.

The rearrangement links TRBV7-9 to TRBJ2-3; D perhaps matches TRBD1 (6 bases). The germline V and J ends were trimmed by 3 bases and 0 bases, with 13 bases remaining between them. Germline V gives CDR1 SEHNR, CDR2 FQNEAQ (reference sequence). The length of the CDR3 is 16 residues. The chain's CDR3 is CASSLHQGPSTDTQYF. CDR3 DNA sequence: TGTGCCAGCAGCTTGCATCAGGGGCCGAGCACAGATACGCAGTATTTT.

The chain employs TRBV5-4 and TRBJ2-4; 8 bases match TRBD1. The J call may be mistaken, given a closer DNA end match to TRBJ2-7. CDR3 length: 16 residues. Germline lookup yields CDR1 SGHNT and CDR2 YYREEE (reference sequence). The CDR3 is CASSSGQGAYTYEQYF. The CDR3 DNA reads TGTGCCAGCAGCTCCGGACAGGGAGCGTACACCTACGAGCAGTACTTC.

V and J are TRBV27 and TRBJ2-5, with TRBD1 matching 10 bases. TRBJ2-7 matches the DNA end more closely, so the J call is doubtful. The germline CDR1 and CDR2 sequences are MNHEY and SMNVEV (reference sequence). This CDR3 has 14 residues. CDR3 nucleotide sequence: TGTGCCAGCAGTTTTGGGACAGGGGATTTCGAGCAGTACTTC. This translates into CASSFGTGDFEQYF.

The gene calls are TRBV12-3 or TRBV12-4 and TRBJ2-5, with 15 positions matching TRBD2. V gave up 5 bases and J gave up 0 bases; unmatched junction bases: 1. The CDR3 has 16 residues. In DNA, the CDR3 is TGTGCCAGCAGTGGGACTAGCGGGGGGTACCAAGAGACCCAGTACTTC. Residues: CASSGTSGGYQETQYF.